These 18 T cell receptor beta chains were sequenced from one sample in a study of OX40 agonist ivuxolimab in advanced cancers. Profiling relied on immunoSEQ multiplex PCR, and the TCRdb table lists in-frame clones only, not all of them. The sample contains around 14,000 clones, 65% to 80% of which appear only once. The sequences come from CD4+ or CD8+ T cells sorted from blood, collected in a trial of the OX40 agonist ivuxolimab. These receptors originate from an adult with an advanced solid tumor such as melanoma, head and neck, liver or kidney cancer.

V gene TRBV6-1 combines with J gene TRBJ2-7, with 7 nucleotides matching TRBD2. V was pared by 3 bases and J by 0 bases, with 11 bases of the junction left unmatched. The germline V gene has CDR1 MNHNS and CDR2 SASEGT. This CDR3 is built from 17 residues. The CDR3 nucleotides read TGTGCCAGCAGTGATAGAGCGGGACTCCTTGACTCCTACGAGCAGTACTTC. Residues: CASSDRAGLLDSYEQYF.

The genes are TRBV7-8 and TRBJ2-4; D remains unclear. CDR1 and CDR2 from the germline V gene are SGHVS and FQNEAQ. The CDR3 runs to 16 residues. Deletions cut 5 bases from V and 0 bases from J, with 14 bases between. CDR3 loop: CASSRADRLAKNIQYF. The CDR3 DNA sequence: TGTGCCAGCAGCCGGGCTGATAGACTAGCCAAAAACATTCAGTACTTC.

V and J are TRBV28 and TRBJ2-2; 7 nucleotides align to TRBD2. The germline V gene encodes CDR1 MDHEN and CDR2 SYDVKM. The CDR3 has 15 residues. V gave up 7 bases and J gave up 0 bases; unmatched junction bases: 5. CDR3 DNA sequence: TGTGCCAGCAAGTGGGCGGGAGCGAACACCGGGGAGCTGTTTTTT. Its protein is CASKWAGANTGELFF.

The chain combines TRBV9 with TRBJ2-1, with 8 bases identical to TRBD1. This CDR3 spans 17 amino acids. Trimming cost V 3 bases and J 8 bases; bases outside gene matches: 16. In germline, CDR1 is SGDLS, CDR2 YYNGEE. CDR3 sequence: CASSGRATGVEGDEQFF. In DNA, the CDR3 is TGTGCCAGCAGCGGCCGAGCGACAGGGGTGGAGGGTGATGAGCAGTTCTTC.

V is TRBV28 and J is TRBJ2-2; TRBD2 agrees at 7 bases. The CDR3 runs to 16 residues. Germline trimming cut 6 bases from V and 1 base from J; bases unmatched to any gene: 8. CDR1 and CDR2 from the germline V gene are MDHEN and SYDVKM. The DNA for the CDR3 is TGTGCCAGCAGCTCCCCGGGACTAAGGAACACCGGGGAGCTGTTTTTT. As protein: CASSSPGLRNTGELFF. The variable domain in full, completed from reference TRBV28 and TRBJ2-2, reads DVKVTQSSRYLVKRTGEKVFLECVQDMDHENMFWYRQDPGLGLRLIYFSYDVKMKEKGDIPEGYSVSREKKERFSLILESASTNQTSMYLCASSSPGLRNTGELFFGEGSRLTVL.

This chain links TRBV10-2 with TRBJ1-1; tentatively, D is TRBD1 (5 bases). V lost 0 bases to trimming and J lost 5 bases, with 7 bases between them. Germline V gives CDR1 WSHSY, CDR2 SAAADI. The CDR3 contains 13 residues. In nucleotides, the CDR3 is TGCGCCAGCAGTGAGTCGGGGGGGACTGAAGCTTTCTTT. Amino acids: CASSESGGTEAFF.

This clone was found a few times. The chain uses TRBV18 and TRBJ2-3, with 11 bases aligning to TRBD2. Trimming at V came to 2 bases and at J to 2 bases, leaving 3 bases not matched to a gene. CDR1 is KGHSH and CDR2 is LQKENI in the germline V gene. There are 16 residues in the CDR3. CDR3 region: CASSPVAGGPTDTQYF. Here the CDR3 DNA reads TGTGCCAGCTCACCAGTAGCGGGAGGGCCCACAGATACGCAGTATTTT.

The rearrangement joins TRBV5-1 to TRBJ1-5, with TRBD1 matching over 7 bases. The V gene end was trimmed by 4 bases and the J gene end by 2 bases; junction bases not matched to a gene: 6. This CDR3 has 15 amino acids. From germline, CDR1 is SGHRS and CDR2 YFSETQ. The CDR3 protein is CASSLEGQGNQPQHF. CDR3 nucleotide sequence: TGCGCCAGCAGCCTGGAAGGACAGGGCAATCAGCCCCAGCATTTT.

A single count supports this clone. The CDR3 region is CASSQDTGDGNTIYF. The CDR3 DNA follows: TGCGCCAGCAGCCAAGATACGGGTGACGGAAACACCATATATTTT. V and J are TRBV4-1 and TRBJ1-3; no firm D call. Germline loops: CDR1 MGHRA, CDR2 YSYEKL. Trimming left V 0 bases short and J 4 bases short, with 10 bases between. The length of the CDR3 is 15 residues.

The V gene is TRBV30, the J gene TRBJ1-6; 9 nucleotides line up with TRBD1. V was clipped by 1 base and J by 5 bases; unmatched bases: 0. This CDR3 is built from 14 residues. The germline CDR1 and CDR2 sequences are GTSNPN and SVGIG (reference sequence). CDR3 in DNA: TGTGCCTGGAGTGGGACAGGGGATAATTCACCCCTCCACTTT. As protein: CAWSGTGDNSPLHF.

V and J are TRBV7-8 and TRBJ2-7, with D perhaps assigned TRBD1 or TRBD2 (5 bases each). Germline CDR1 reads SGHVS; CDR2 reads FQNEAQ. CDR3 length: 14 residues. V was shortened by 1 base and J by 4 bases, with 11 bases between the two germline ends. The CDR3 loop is CASSLGDPRYEQYF. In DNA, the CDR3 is TGTGCCAGCAGCTTAGGGGACCCCCGATACGAGCAGTACTTC.

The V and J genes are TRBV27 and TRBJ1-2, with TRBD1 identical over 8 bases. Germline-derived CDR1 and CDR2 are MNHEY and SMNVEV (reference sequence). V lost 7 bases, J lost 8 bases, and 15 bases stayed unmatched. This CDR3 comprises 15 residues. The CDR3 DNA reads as TGTGCCAGCAAGTTTACCGAGGGACAGGCTGGGGGCTACACCTTC. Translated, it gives CASKFTEGQAGGYTF.

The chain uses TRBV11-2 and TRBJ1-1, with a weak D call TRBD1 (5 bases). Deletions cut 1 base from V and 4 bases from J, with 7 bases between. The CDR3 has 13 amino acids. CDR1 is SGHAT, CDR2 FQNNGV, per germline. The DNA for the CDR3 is TGTGCCAGCAGCTTAGGGGGGGTCACTGAAGCTTTCTTT. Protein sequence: CASSLGGVTEAFF. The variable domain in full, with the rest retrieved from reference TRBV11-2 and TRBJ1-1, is EAGVAQSPRYKIIEKRQSVAFWCNPISGHATLYWYQQILGQGPKLLIQFQNNGVVDDSQLPKDRFSAERLKGVDSTLKIQPAKLEDSAVYLCASSLGGVTEAFFGQGTRLTVV.

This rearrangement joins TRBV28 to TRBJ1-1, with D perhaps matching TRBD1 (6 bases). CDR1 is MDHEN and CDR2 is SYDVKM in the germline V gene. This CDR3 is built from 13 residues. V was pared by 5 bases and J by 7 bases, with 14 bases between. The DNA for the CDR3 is TGTGCCAGCAGTCCAGGACAGTATATTGAAGCTTTCTTT. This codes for CASSPGQYIEAFF.

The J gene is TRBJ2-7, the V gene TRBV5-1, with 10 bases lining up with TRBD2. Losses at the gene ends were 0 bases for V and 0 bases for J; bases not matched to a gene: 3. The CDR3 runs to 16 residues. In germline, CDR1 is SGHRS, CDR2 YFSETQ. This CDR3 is CASSLGLAGDSYEQYF. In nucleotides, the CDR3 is TGCGCCAGCAGCTTGGGTCTAGCGGGAGACTCCTACGAGCAGTACTTC.

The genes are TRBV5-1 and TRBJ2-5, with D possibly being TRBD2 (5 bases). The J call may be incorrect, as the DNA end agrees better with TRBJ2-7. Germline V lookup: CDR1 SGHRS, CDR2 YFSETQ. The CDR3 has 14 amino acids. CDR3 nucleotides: TGCGCCAGCAGCTTCTCGGGAACCGAGTACGAGCAGTACTTC. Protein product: CASSFSGTEYEQYF.

CDR3 in DNA: TGTGCTAGTGGTTTGGTTACTAGCGGACTTTACAATGAGCAGTTCTTC. Translation gives CASGLVTSGLYNEQFF. The chain has TRBV12-5 and TRBJ2-1; TRBD2 matches 8 bases. Germline V gene lookup returns CDR1 LGHNT and CDR2 FRNRAP. The J segment lost 4 bases and the V segment lost 0 bases, leaving 5 bases of the junction unmatched. The CDR3 sequence is 16 residues long.

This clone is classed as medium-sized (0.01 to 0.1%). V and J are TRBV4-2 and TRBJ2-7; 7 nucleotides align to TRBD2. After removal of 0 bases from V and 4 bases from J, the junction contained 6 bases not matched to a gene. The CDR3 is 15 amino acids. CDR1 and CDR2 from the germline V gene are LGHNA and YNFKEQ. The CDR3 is CASSQEAGEVYEQYF. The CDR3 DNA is TGTGCCAGCAGCCAAGAGGCGGGAGAGGTGTACGAGCAGTACTTC.